The rows below give T cell receptor beta chains drawn from one sample of a study of blood T cell repertoires in COVID-19. Sequencing was performed with immunoSEQ multiplex PCR; in TCRdb, only in-frame clones are kept and a portion is missing. Here the sample spans more than 200,000 clones, 86% being singletons. Sequenced material: peripheral blood. The source is a man aged 25-40 years with active or convalescent COVID-19. Each CDR3 is given with its conserved first and last residue. Fields, in order: clone size, V gene, D gene, J gene, CDR3 protein, CDR3 DNA. The D gene is left open where the match is weak. Size tells how often a clone was seen (once, few, many) or the class of an expanded clone, and some rows leave it out.

>.|TRBV7-9|.|TRBJ2-3
CASSLGRQTDTQYF
TGTGCCAGCAGCCTAGGGAGACAGACAGATACGCAGTATTTT
>.|TRBV10-3|TRBD1|TRBJ1-2
CAISRTGGPVYGYTF
TGTGCCATCAGCAGAACAGGGGGACCTGTCTATGGCTACACCTTC
>.|TRBV6-5|TRBD1|TRBJ1-5
CASSYSGQVRQPQHF
TGTGCCAGCAGTTACTCGGGACAGGTCCGCCAGCCCCAGCATTTT
>once|TRBV7-2|.|TRBJ1-1
CASRPSGGQGTEAFF
TGTGCCAGCAGGCCTTCGGGGGGGCAAGGCACTGAAGCTTTCTTT
>.|TRBV3-1/TRBV3-2|.|TRBJ1-5
CASSQDRGQPQHF
TGTGCCAGCAGCCAAGATCGGGGACAGCCCCAGCATTTT
>.|TRBV4-2|TRBD1|TRBJ2-5
CASSQQDRGEETQYF
TGTGCCAGCAGCCAACAGGACAGGGGAGAAGAGACCCAGTACTTC
>few|TRBV7-9|.|TRBJ1-4
CASSLVADNEKLFF
TGTGCCAGCAGCTTAGTAGCAGATAATGAAAAACTGTTTTTT
>few|TRBV25-1|.|TRBJ2-1
CASSDPRGDYEQFF
TGTGCCAGCAGTGATCCGAGAGGGGACTATGAGCAGTTCTTC
>few|TRBV19|.|TRBJ2-2
CASSVIQGTGELFF
TGTGCCAGTAGTGTCATACAGGGCACCGGGGAGCTGTTTTTT
>.|TRBV6-5|.|TRBJ2-1
CASSYYTGRLNEQFF
TGTGCCAGCAGTTACTATACAGGCAGACTGAATGAGCAGTTCTTC
>.|TRBV9|.|TRBJ2-5
CASSVVLGGSRETQYF
TGTGCCAGCAGCGTAGTTTTAGGGGGTTCACGAGAGACCCAGTACTTC
>.|TRBV4-3|TRBD1|TRBJ1-5
CASSQDGPQGSQPQHF
TGCGCCAGCAGCCAAGATGGACCACAGGGGTCTCAGCCCCAGCATTTT
>once|TRBV3-1/TRBV3-2|.|TRBJ2-2
CASSRRGTNTGELFF
TGTGCCAGCAGCCGGCGGGGGACAAACACCGGGGAGCTGTTTTTT
>.|TRBV11-2|.|TRBJ1-6
CASSPGTDNSPLHF
TGTGCCAGCAGCCCCGGGACTGACAATTCACCCCTCCACTTT
>.|TRBV27|.|TRBJ1-2
CASSLSRGGGYTF
TGTGCCAGCAGTTTAAGTCGGGGTGGTGGCTACACCTTC